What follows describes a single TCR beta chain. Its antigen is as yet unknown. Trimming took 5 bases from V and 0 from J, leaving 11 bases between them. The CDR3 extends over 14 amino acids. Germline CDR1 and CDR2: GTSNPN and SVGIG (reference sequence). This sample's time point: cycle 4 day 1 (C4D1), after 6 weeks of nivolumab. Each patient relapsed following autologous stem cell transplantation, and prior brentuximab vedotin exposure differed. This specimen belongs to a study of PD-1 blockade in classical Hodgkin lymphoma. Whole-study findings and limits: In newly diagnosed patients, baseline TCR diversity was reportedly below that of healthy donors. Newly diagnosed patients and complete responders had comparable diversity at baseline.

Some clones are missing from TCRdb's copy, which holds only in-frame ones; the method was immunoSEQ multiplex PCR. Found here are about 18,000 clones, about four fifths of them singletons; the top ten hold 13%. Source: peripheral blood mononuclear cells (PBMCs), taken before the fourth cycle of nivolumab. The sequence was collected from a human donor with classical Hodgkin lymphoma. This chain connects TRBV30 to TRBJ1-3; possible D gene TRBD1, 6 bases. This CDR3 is CAWRDIHSGNTIYF. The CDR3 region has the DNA TGTGCCTGGCGGGACATCCACTCTGGAAACACCATATATTTT.